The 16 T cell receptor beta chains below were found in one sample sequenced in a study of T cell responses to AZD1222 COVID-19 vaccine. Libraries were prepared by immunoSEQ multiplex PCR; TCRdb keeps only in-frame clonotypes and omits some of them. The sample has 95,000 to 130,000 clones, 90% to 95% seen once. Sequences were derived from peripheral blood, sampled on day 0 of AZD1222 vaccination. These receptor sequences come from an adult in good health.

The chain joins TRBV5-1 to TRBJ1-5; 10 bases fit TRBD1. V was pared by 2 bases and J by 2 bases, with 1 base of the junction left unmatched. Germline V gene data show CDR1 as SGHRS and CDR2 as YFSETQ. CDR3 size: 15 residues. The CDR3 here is CASSLGTGGNQPQHF. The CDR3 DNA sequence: TGCGCCAGCAGCTTAGGGACAGGGGGCAATCAGCCCCAGCATTTT. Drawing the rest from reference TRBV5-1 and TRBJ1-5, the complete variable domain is KAGVTQTPRYLIKTRGQQVTLSCSPISGHRSVSWYQQTPGQGLQFLFEYFSETQRNKGNFPGRFSGRQFSNSRSEMNVSTLELGDSALYLCASSLGTGGNQPQHFGDGTRLSIL.

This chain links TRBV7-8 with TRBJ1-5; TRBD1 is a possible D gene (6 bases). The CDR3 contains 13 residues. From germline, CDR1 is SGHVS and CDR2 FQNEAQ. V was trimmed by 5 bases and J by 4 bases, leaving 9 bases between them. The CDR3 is CASSLGQNQPQHF. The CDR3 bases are TGTGCCAGCAGCCTAGGACAGAATCAGCCCCAGCATTTT.

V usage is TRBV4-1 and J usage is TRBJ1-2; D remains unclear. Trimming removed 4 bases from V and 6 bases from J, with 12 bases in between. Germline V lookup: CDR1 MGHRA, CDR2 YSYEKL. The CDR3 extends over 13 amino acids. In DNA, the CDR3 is TGCGCCAGCAGCCGAACCCAGGAGGATGGCTACACCTTC. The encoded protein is CASSRTQEDGYTF.

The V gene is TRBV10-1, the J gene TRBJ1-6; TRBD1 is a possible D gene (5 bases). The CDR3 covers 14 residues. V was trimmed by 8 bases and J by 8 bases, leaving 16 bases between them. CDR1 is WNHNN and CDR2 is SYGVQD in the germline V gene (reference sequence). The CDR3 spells CASSRDRVDSPLHF. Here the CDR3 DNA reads TGCGCCAGCTCCCGGGACCGTGTTGATTCACCCCTCCACTTT.

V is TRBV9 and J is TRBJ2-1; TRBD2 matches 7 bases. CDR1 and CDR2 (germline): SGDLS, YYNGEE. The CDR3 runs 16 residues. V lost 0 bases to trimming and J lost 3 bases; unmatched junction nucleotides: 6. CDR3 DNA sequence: TGTGCCAGCAGCGTAGCAACAGCGGGAATCTACAATGAGCAGTTCTTC. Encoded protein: CASSVATAGIYNEQFF. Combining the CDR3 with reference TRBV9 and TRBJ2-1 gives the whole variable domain DSGVTQTPKHLITATGQRVTLRCSPRSGDLSVYWYQQSLDQGLQFLIQYYNGEERAKGNILERFSAQQFPDLHSELNLSSLELGDSALYFCASSVATAGIYNEQFFGPGTRLTVL.

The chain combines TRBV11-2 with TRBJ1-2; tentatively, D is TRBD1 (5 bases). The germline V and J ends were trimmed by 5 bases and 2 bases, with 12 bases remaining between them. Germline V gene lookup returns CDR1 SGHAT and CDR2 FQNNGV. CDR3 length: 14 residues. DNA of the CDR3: TGTGCCAGCAGCGCGAGACAGACAAACTATGGCTACACCTTC. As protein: CASSARQTNYGYTF.

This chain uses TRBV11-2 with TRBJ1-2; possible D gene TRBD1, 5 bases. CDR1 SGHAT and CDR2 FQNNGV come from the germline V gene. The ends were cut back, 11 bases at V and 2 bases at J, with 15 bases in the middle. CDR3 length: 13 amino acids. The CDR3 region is CAARQGLNYGYTF. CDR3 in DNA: TGTGCCGCTAGGCAGGGACTGAACTATGGCTACACCTTC.

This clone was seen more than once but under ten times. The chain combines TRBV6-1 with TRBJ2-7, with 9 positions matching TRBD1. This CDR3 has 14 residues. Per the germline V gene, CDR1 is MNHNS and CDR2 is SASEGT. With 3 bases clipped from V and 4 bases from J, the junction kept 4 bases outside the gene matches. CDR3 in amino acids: CASSEGTGSYEQYF. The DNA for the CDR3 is TGTGCCAGCAGTGAGGGGACAGGGTCGTACGAGCAGTACTTC.

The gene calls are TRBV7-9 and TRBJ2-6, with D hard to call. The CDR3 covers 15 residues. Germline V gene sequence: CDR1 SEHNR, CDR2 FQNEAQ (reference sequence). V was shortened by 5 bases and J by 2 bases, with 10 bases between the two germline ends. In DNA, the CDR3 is TGTGCCAGCAGCCCGTTGGTCGCTGGGGCCAACGTCCTGACTTTC. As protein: CASSPLVAGANVLTF.

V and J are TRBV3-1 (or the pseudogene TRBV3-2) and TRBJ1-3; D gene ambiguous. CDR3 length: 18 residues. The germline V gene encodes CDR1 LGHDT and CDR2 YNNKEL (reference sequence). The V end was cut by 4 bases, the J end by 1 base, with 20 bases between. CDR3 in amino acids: CASSPILGAASSGNTIYF. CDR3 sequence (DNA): TGTGCCAGCAGCCCGATTTTGGGCGCCGCTTCTTCTGGAAACACCATATATTTT.

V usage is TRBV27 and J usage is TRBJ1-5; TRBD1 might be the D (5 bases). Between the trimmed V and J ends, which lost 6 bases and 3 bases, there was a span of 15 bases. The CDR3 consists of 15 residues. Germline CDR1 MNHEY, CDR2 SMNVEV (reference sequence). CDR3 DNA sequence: TGTGCCAGCAGCCGCTTTACAGGAGACAATCAGCCCCAGCATTTT. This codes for CASSRFTGDNQPQHF.

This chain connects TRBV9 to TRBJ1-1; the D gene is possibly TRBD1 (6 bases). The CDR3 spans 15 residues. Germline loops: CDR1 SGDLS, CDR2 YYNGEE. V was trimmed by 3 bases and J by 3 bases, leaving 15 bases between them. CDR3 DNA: TGTGCCAGCAGCGGCAGGGGAGTGCTGGACACTGAAGCTTTCTTT. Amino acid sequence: CASSGRGVLDTEAFF.

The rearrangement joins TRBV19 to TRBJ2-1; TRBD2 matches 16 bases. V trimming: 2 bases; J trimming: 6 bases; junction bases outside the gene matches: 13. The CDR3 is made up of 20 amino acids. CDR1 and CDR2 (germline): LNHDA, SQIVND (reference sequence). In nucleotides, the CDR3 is TGTGCCAGTAGTATACCGGGACTAGCGGGAGGGCCGATAAAGGTCAATGAGCAGTTCTTC. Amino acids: CASSIPGLAGGPIKVNEQFF. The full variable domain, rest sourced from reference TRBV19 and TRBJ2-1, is DGGITQSPKYLFRKEGQNVTLSCEQNLNHDAMYWYRQDPGQGLRLIYYSQIVNDFQKGDIAEGYSVSREKKESFPLTVTSAQKNPTAFYLCASSIPGLAGGPIKVNEQFFGPGTRLTVL.

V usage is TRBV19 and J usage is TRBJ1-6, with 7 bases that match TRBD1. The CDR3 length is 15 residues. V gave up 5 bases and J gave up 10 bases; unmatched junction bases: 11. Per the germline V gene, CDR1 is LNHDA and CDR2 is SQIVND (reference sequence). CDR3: CASSSPAQGNSPLHF. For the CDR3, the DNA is TGTGCCAGTAGTTCCCCGGCACAGGGGAACTCACCCCTCCACTTT.

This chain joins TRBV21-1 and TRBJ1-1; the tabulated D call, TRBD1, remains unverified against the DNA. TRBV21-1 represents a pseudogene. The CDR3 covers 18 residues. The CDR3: CASSKVPPVPGENTEAFF. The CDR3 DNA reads TGTGCCAGCAGCAAAGTCCCCCCCGTGCCAGGCGAGAACACTGAAGCTTTCTTT.

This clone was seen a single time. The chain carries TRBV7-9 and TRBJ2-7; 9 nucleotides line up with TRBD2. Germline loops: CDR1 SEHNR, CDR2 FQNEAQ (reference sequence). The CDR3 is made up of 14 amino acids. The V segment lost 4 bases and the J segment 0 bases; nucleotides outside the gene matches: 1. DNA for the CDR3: TGTGCCAGCAGCTATAGCGGGAGCTCCTACGAGCAGTACTTC. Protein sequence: CASSYSGSSYEQYF.